This T cell receptor (beta chain) was captured in a study of CD8 T cell repertoires and HIV-1 epitope variants. Looking at the study overall: 1M T cells were kept uncultured as a baseline.

This CDR3 spans 15 amino acids. V was shortened by 0 bases and J by 4 bases, with 10 bases between the two germline ends. The germline V gene encodes CDR1 SGHTA and CDR2 FQGTGA. To note about this clone: Its antigen remains unknown.

Some clones are missing from TCRdb's copy, which holds only in-frame ones; the method was immunoSEQ multiplex PCR. The table shows 5,500 or so clones, with roughly two thirds occurring only once. The chain uses TRBV7-3 and TRBJ2-1; D unresolved. Specimen: cultured CD8+ T cells derived from PBMCs. This TCR came from a male donor with HIV. The CDR3 DNA sequence: TGTGCCAGCAGCTTAACTCCCGGGCCATACAATGAGCAGTTCTTC. Protein sequence: CASSLTPGPYNEQFF.